The T cell receptor (beta chain) under discussion was sequenced for a study of blood T cell repertoires in COVID-19. The overall study: From the United States, Italy and Spain came samples of acute and convalescent COVID-19. PBMCs, B-cell-depleted T cells, or T cells provided the cDNA or gDNA that made up the material.

V was pared by 1 base and J by 3 bases, with 2 bases of the junction left unmatched. Germline assignment: CDR1 SGDLS and CDR2 YYNGEE. The length of the CDR3 is 16 residues. As processed by the authors: Reference gene primers were amplified, and this amplification served to estimate nucleated cell counts. The protocol was immunoSEQ multiplex PCR, while the TCRdb copy is restricted to in-frame clones and leaves out a portion. D and trimming were read from the DNA, whereas the V and J calls and clone size are those reported in that table. The data contain approximately 170,000 clones, about nine tenths of them singletons.

The receptor comes from a man aged 18 to 29 who had recovered from COVID-19. What was sequenced was peripheral blood. The chain employs TRBV9 and TRBJ2-1; TRBD2 matches at 12 bases. The CDR3 loop is CASSVRGLAGYNEQFF. The CDR3 DNA reads as TGTGCCAGCAGCGTACGGGGACTAGCGGGCTACAATGAGCAGTTCTTC.